The 3 T cell receptor beta chains given below trace back to one sample, sequenced in a study of shared clonotypes between healthy human individuals. Clones were sequenced by immunoSEQ multiplex PCR, and TCRdb holds only the in-frame ones, with some missing. The sample shows about 360,000 clones, roughly 70% of them seen only once. Sequenced material: memory CD4+ T cells sorted from blood. As for subset: CD45RA-negative fraction. The source is a man aged 30 to 39 in good health.

This clone was recorded many times. The V call is TRBV7-2, the J call TRBJ1-2; TRBD1 is a possible D gene (5 bases). This CDR3 is built from 14 residues. CDR1 and CDR2 from the germline V gene are SGHTA and FQGNSA. Deletions cut 6 bases from V and 0 bases from J, with 11 bases between. CDR3 in amino acids: CASSRDSANYGYTF. CDR3 nucleotides: TGTGCCAGCAGTCGAGACAGCGCTAACTATGGCTACACCTTC.

The chain is built from TRBV4-1 and TRBJ2-6; 9 bases fit TRBD1. The CDR3 runs to 20 residues. V was pared by 4 bases and J by 0 bases, with 13 bases of the junction left unmatched. CDR1 is MGHRA, CDR2 YSYEKL, per germline. CDR3 bases: TGCGCCAGCAGCCCAAGACGAACAGGGGGCGCGGGCTCTGGGGCCAACGTCCTGACTTTC. It translates to CASSPRRTGGAGSGANVLTF.

The V call is TRBV9, the J call TRBJ2-3; possible D gene TRBD1, 5 bases. The V gene's germline CDR1 is SGDLS and CDR2 YYNGEE. The CDR3 runs to 14 residues. Trimming left V 2 bases short and J 1 base short, with 8 bases between. CDR3 protein: CASSVGQRTDTQYF. The CDR3 nucleotides read TGTGCCAGCAGCGTTGGACAACGCACAGATACGCAGTATTTT.